These T cell receptor beta chains were read from a single sample in a study of T-cell reconstitution after alpha-beta-depleted transplantation in children. TCRdb recomputed calls from the PCR reads with MiXCR, one row per CDR3 protein. Among about 400,000 distinct CDR3 sequences, 20% were seen once, and the ten largest hold less than 4.5%. Here the sequenced sample was PBMCs from the stem cell graft donor, taken from the stem cell graft. The receptors derive from a human donor who donated a stem cell graft to a child with acute myeloid leukemia. Both conserved end residues are part of each CDR3. D genes are given only for firm matches. Clone sizes are given selectively: once, few, many, or a class where the clone is expanded.

CDR3 protein | CDR3 DNA | J gene | V gene | clone size | D gene
CATQVSTGRSYEQYF | TGTGCCACTCAAGTATCCACAGGGAGGAGTTACGAGCAGTACTTC | TRBJ2-7 | TRBV10-3 | many | -
CASTLGVSSYNEQFF | TGTGCCAGCACCCTGGGGGTGAGCTCCTACAATGAGCAGTTCTTC | TRBJ2-1 | TRBV28 | few | -
CASSLRRASSTDTQYF | TGTGCCAGCAGCTTGCGTCGGGCCTCTAGCACAGATACGCAGTATTTT | TRBJ2-3 | TRBV7-3 | - | -
CASSPWEGAAGELFF | TGTGCCAGCAGCCCCTGGGAGGGAGCCGCTGGGGAGCTGTTTTTT | TRBJ2-2 | TRBV28 | - | TRBD2
CASSQDGLAGGTYNEQFF | TGCGCCAGCAGCCAAGATGGCCTAGCGGGAGGAACCTACAATGAGCAGTTCTTC | TRBJ2-1 | TRBV4-1 | - | TRBD2
CASTQGWSSQGNEQFF | TGTGCCAGCACCCAGGGCTGGTCTTCTCAGGGCAATGAGCAGTTCTTC | TRBJ2-1 | TRBV6-1 | - | -
CASSQGLAGLLSPGELFF | TGTGCCAGCAGCCAGGGACTAGCGGGACTCCTTAGCCCCGGGGAGCTGTTTTTT | TRBJ2-2 | TRBV7-6 | few | TRBD2
CSVENRAGEQGGELFF | TGCAGCGTTGAAAACCGAGCGGGAGAACAGGGCGGGGAGCTGTTTTTT | TRBJ2-2 | TRBV29-1 | many | TRBD2
CASSPTGTGLTYAYEQYF | TGTGCCAGCAGTCCTACCGGGACAGGGCTCACCTACGCCTACGAGCAGTACTTC | TRBJ2-7 | TRBV2 | few | TRBD1
CASSSGNPGQGLKTQYF | TGTGCCAGCAGCTCGGGCAATCCGGGACAGGGATTGAAGACCCAGTACTTC | TRBJ2-5 | TRBV7-7 | - | TRBD1
CSARGAGSGETQYF | TGCAGTGCTAGAGGAGCGGGATCGGGGGAGACCCAGTACTTC | TRBJ2-5 | TRBV20-1 | many | TRBD2
CATTKGQGNSYNNQPQHF | TGTGCCACCACCAAGGGACAGGGAAATTCCTACAACAATCAGCCCCAGCATTTT | TRBJ1-5 | TRBV15 | - | TRBD1
CASSRGGGDQPQHF | TGTGCCAGCAGTCGAGGAGGGGGCGACCAGCCCCAGCATTTT | TRBJ1-5 | TRBV5-6 | few | TRBD1
CASSDLTSGPYNEQFF | TGTGCCAGCAGCGACTTGACTAGCGGGCCCTACAATGAGCAGTTCTTC | TRBJ2-1 | TRBV5-6 | - | TRBD2
CATKSGTSGKAQYF | TGTGCCACTAAATCTGGGACTAGCGGCAAAGCCCAGTACTTC | TRBJ2-5 | TRBV15 | few | TRBD2
CASSRPNYQETQYF | TGTGCCAGCAGCAGACCTAATTACCAAGAGACCCAGTACTTC | TRBJ2-5 | TRBV12-3/TRBV12-4 | - | -
CASSQFFGNSYNEQFF | TGTGCCAGCAGCCAATTTTTCGGAAACTCCTACAATGAGCAGTTCTTC | TRBJ2-1 | TRBV3-1 | few | -
CASSPQGPETQYF | TGTGCCAGCTCACCACAGGGGCCAGAGACCCAGTACTTC | TRBJ2-5 | TRBV18 | - | -
CASSESSSETQYF | TGTGCCAGCAGTGAATCCAGCTCAGAGACCCAGTACTTC | TRBJ2-5 | TRBV25-1 | many | -
CASSEYTQTYRPSGDSYNEQFF | TGTGCCAGCAGTGAATATACACAAACCTATCGGCCGAGCGGGGACTCCTACAATGAGCAGTTCTTC | TRBJ2-1 | TRBV25-1 | few | TRBD2
CATSLAGEVAGYTF | TGTGCCACCTCGCTTGCAGGAGAGGTTGCTGGCTACACCTTC | TRBJ1-2 | TRBV10-3 | - | -
CSVETGTDYGYTF | TGCAGCGTTGAAACGGGGACTGACTATGGCTACACCTTC | TRBJ1-2 | TRBV29-1 | many | -
CATSRDLGGLVFF | TGTGCCACCAGCAGAGATCTCGGGGGGCTGGTTTTCTTT | TRBJ1-1 | TRBV15 | few | -
CASSDAVGNEQFF | TGCGCCAGCAGCGACGCGGTGGGGAATGAGCAGTTCTTC | TRBJ2-1 | TRBV5-1 | - | -
CASSQVTSGNEQFF | TGCGCCAGCAGCCAGGTGACTAGCGGGAATGAGCAGTTCTTC | TRBJ2-1 | TRBV4-1 | - | TRBD2
CASSFGGGGNEQFF | TGTGCCAGCAGTTTTGGGGGGGGAGGAAATGAGCAGTTCTTC | TRBJ2-1 | TRBV12-3/TRBV12-4 | - | TRBD2
CSVVGILLSEQYF | TGCAGCGTTGTGGGCATCTTGTTATCCGAGCAGTACTTC | TRBJ2-7 | TRBV29-1 | few | -
CSVVGLGGTEAFF | TGCAGCGTTGTCGGGCTCGGGGGCACTGAAGCTTTCTTT | TRBJ1-1 | TRBV29-1 | few | -
CASSSHRDKNTGELFF | TGTGCCAGCAGCTCCCACCGGGACAAGAACACCGGGGAGCTGTTTTTT | TRBJ2-2 | TRBV9 | few | -
CASSIEPTVNTEAFF | TGTGCCAGCAGCATAGAACCGACGGTGAACACTGAAGCTTTCTTT | TRBJ1-1 | TRBV5-6 | few | -
CASSQVPRPSSTDTQYF | TGCGCCAGCAGCCAAGTCCCCCGACCCTCTAGCACAGATACGCAGTATTTT | TRBJ2-3 | TRBV4-3 | - | -
CASRYPGTGSNQPQHF | TGTGCCAGCAGGTACCCCGGGACAGGTAGCAATCAGCCCCAGCATTTT | TRBJ1-5 | TRBV28 | - | TRBD1
CSARDWDRRNQPQHF | TGCAGTGCTAGAGATTGGGATCGCCGCAATCAGCCCCAGCATTTT | TRBJ1-5 | TRBV20-1 | many | -
CASSSTGEYYNEQFF | TGTGCCAGCAGCTCGACAGGGGAGTACTACAATGAGCAGTTCTTC | TRBJ2-1 | TRBV5-5 | few | TRBD1
CASIKDGTNEKLFF | TGTGCCAGCATCAAAGACGGAACTAATGAAAAACTGTTTTTT | TRBJ1-4 | TRBV7-9 | many | -
CASRRTSGSTDTQYF | TGTGCCAGCAGGAGGACTAGCGGGAGCACAGATACGCAGTATTTT | TRBJ2-3 | TRBV6-5 | many | TRBD2
CASSATSGRADTQYF | TGTGCCAGCAGTGCAACTAGCGGGAGGGCAGATACGCAGTATTTT | TRBJ2-3 | TRBV12-3/TRBV12-4 | - | TRBD2
CSVVWYSYNEQFF | TGCAGCGTTGTGTGGTACTCCTACAATGAGCAGTTCTTC | TRBJ2-1 | TRBV29-1 | many | -
CASSHKPLTGRAYNEQFF | TGTGCCAGCAGCCATAAACCCTTAACAGGGAGAGCCTACAATGAGCAGTTCTTC | TRBJ2-1 | TRBV6-5 | many | -
CASSRPTDSYEQYF | TGTGCCAGCAGTCGCCCGACAGACTCCTACGAGCAGTACTTC | TRBJ2-7 | TRBV28 | - | -
CASSPVRGNEQFF | TGTGCCAGCAGCCCCGTGCGGGGGAATGAGCAGTTCTTC | TRBJ2-1 | TRBV12-3/TRBV12-4 | few | TRBD2
CASSSRIRTSGRAYNEQFF | TGTGCCAGCAGCTCTCGAATCCGAACTAGCGGGAGGGCCTACAATGAGCAGTTCTTC | TRBJ2-1 | TRBV11-2 | many | TRBD2
CASSDGTGWMNTEAFF | TGTGCCAGCAGCGACGGGACAGGGTGGATGAACACTGAAGCTTTCTTT | TRBJ1-1 | TRBV9 | - | TRBD1
CSVDQAGINYGYTF | TGCAGCGTTGATCAGGCGGGGATTAACTATGGCTACACCTTC | TRBJ1-2 | TRBV29-1 | - | -
CSARDPRTGTNEQFF | TGCAGTGCTAGAGATCCCCGGACAGGTACTAATGAGCAGTTCTTC | TRBJ2-1 | TRBV20-1 | many | TRBD1